The clone carrying this TCR beta chain has just a few counts. Its antigen is not known. The data originate from a study of early T cells in non-severe SARS-CoV-2 infection. Study as a whole: Chains stayed unpaired after sequencing of bulk RNA from unsorted whole blood. General study results and limits: Database matching using VDJdb favored anti-spike CD8 responses, with private and CD4 specificities left missing.

V was pared by 1 base and J by 4 bases, with 14 bases between. The germline V gene has CDR1 SGHTA and CDR2 FQGNSA. The CDR3 is 15 residues long. Individual cDNA molecules carried attached unique molecular identifiers. TCRdb processed the 5' RACE reads anew with MiXCR; each CDR3 protein has one entry. The data show 85,000 to 90,000 distinct CDR3 sequences, 14% seen once. What was sequenced was whole blood. The chain uses TRBV7-2 and TRBJ2-7; perhaps TRBD1 as D (6 bases). The receptor was isolated from an adult who was a healthcare worker with PCR-confirmed SARS-CoV-2 infection or an uninfected control (not recorded which). The CDR3, as DNA: TGTGCCAGCAGCTTAGAGAGGGGGTTGTATTACGAGCAGTACTTC. This encodes CASSLERGLYYEQYF.